A single sample is the source of the 14 T cell receptor beta chains below, sequenced in a study of CD8 T cells in ankylosing spondylitis. TCRdb reprocessed the 5' RACE reads with MiXCR, giving one entry per CDR3 protein. In the table there are 150,000 or so distinct CDR3 sequences, 15% to 20% of which are singletons. The sequencing sample was made of blood, either unsorted or a sorted T cell fraction (not recorded which). Receptors were obtained from a male donor with ankylosing spondylitis or in good health (not recorded which).

This clonotype was observed many times. The chain links TRBV5-1 to TRBJ2-3; TRBD2 is a possible D gene (5 bases). The CDR3 runs to 16 residues. V shed 2 bases and J shed 2 bases, with 15 bases lying between them. CDR1 and CDR2 from the germline V gene are SGHRS and YFSETQ. CDR3 residues: CASSFYVGVATDTQYF. The CDR3 nucleotides are TGCGCCAGCAGCTTCTATGTGGGAGTTGCCACAGATACGCAGTATTTT.

This clonotype turned up a few times. This chain connects TRBV6-5 to TRBJ1-2; D gene uncertain. The ends were cut back, 3 bases at V and 2 bases at J, with 7 bases in the middle. CDR3 length: 13 residues. Germline V gene data show CDR1 as MNHEY and CDR2 as SVGAGI. The CDR3 spells CASSYDGNYGYTF. The CDR3 DNA reads TGTGCCAGCAGTTATGACGGGAACTATGGCTACACCTTC.

This clonotype has a count of ten or more. V is TRBV3-1 and J is TRBJ2-5; no firm D call. The ends were cut back, 0 bases at V and 2 bases at J, with 10 bases in the middle. Germline CDR1 reads LGHDT; CDR2 reads YNNKEL (reference sequence). The CDR3 runs to 15 residues. The CDR3 coding sequence is TGTGCCAGCAGCCAAGATTTAGGGCAACAAGAGACCCAGTACTTC. This translates into CASSQDLGQQETQYF.

This clonotype was seen many times. The chain has TRBV20-1 and TRBJ2-2; 7 bases are shared with TRBD1. After removal of 3 bases from V and 5 bases from J, the junction contained 9 bases not matched to a gene. Germline CDR1 is DFQATT and CDR2 is SNEGSKA (reference sequence). CDR3 size: 15 residues. CDR3 region: CSARGRQGLTGELFF. CDR3 nucleotide sequence: TGCAGTGCTAGGGGTAGACAGGGTCTGACCGGGGAGCTGTTTTTT.

V and J are TRBV5-1 and TRBJ2-7; 9 positions match TRBD1. This CDR3 region has 15 residues. V lost 4 bases and J lost 4; bases outside the gene matches: 9. Germline V lookup: CDR1 SGHRS, CDR2 YFSETQ. The CDR3 region is CASSTSTGGEYEQYF. The CDR3 DNA reads TGCGCCAGCAGCACGTCAACAGGGGGCGAGTACGAGCAGTACTTC.

Concerning this clonotype: This may be a read error: a much more frequent sequence differs by one nucleotide. The chain has TRBV2 and TRBJ2-7; D is ambiguous. Trimming took 7 bases from V and 3 from J, leaving 19 bases between them. This CDR3 comprises 15 residues. Germline assignment: CDR1 SNHLY and CDR2 FYNNEI. CDR3 sequence (DNA): TGTGCCAGCAAGGAAGGGCCAACCCCTTGCTACGAGCAGTACTTC. Translating it yields CASKEGPTPCYEQYF.

The sample holds many counts of this clonotype. Here the CDR3 reads CASSLYIPAESSYNEQFF. CDR3 coding DNA: TGTGCCAGCAGTTTATATATCCCGGCCGAAAGCTCCTACAATGAGCAGTTCTTC. This chain joins TRBV27 and TRBJ2-1, with D unresolved. The CDR3 is 18 amino acids. In germline, CDR1 is MNHEY, CDR2 SMNVEV (reference sequence). Deletions cut 1 base from V and 0 bases from J, with 16 bases between.

The table lists this clonotype with many counts. The chain links TRBV20-1 to TRBJ1-1, with D perhaps TRBD1 (5 bases). V lost 3 bases and J lost 4, with 21 bases in between. The germline V gene has CDR1 DFQATT and CDR2 SNEGSKA (reference sequence). This CDR3 has 16 amino acids. CDR3 in amino acids: CSARHAGRPGGTEAFF. For the CDR3, the DNA is TGCAGTGCTAGGCATGCGGGGAGGCCCGGGGGCACTGAAGCTTTCTTT.

The table lists this clonotype with a few counts. The J gene is TRBJ1-3, the V gene TRBV5-1; 7 bases line up with TRBD1. The CDR3 consists of 18 residues. With V trimmed by 0 bases and J by 0 bases, 9 bases remained unmatched. Germline-derived CDR1 and CDR2 are SGHRS and YFSETQ. The chain's CDR3 is CASSLGGQQGYSGNTIYF. For the CDR3, the DNA is TGCGCCAGCAGCTTGGGAGGCCAACAGGGGTACTCTGGAAACACCATATATTTT.

Many counts were recorded for this clonotype. This rearrangement joins TRBV6-1 to TRBJ2-7, with 7 positions matching TRBD2. The CDR3 sequence is 16 residues long. V trimming: 4 bases; J trimming: 7 bases; junction bases outside the gene matches: 16. Germline loops: CDR1 MNHNS, CDR2 SASEGT. In DNA, the CDR3 is TGTGCCAGCAGTGCAGGCCTAGGGAGGGCCTCGGGGGAGCAGTACTTC. Its translation is CASSAGLGRASGEQYF.

The J gene is TRBJ2-4, the V gene TRBV7-9, with D unclear. Trimming stripped 5 bases from V and 8 bases from J, with 7 bases between. The CDR3 spans 11 residues. Per the germline V gene, CDR1 is SEHNR and CDR2 is FQNEAQ (reference sequence). CDR3 sequence (DNA): TGTGCCAGCAGCCTGACGGACATTCAGTACTTC. Translated, it gives CASSLTDIQYF.

In its sample, this clonotype was seen a few times. V and J are TRBV11-2 and TRBJ2-2, with unresolved D. Trimming took 3 bases from V and 6 from J, leaving 11 bases between them. Per the germline V gene, CDR1 is SGHAT and CDR2 is FQNNGV. The CDR3 has 14 residues. CDR3 sequence (DNA): TGTGCCAGCAGCTTTGAAAGGTGGGCCGGGGAGCTGTTTTTT. Its translation is CASSFERWAGELFF.

The chain employs TRBV6-5 and TRBJ2-1; D may be TRBD1 or TRBD2 (5 bases each). CDR1 is MNHEY and CDR2 is SVGAGI in the germline V gene. This CDR3 contains 15 residues. Trimming shortened V by 2 bases and J by 6 bases, and 14 bases separated the two germline ends. In DNA, the CDR3 is TGTGCCAGCAGTTACGGGACCCGAGGTCGCAATGAGCAGTTCTTC. Its translation is CASSYGTRGRNEQFF.

The chain is built from TRBV5-1 and TRBJ2-5; 15 positions match TRBD2. The CDR3 runs 19 residues. With 0 bases clipped from V and 2 bases from J, the junction kept 8 bases outside the gene matches. Germline values: CDR1 SGHRS, CDR2 YFSETQ. The CDR3 bases are TGCGCCAGCAGCTTGGCTGGGACTAGCGGGAGGAGTGAACAAGAGACCCAGTACTTC. Its translation: CASSLAGTSGRSEQETQYF.